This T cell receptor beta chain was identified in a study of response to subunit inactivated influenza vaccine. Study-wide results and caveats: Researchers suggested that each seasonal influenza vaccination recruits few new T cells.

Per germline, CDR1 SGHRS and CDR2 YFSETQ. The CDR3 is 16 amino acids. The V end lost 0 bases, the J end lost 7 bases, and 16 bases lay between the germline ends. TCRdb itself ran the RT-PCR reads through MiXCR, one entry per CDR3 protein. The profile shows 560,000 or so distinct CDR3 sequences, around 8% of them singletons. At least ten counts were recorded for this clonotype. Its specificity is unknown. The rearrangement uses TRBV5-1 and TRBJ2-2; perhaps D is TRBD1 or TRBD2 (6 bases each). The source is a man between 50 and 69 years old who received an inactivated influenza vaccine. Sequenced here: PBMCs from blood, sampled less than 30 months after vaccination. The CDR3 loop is CASSLVGGPSSGELFF. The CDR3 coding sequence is TGCGCCAGCAGCTTGGTAGGGGGGCCCTCGAGCGGGGAGCTGTTTTTT.